This T cell receptor beta chain came from a study of identical twins. Germline V gene data show CDR1 as SGHRS and CDR2 as YFSETQ. The CDR3 has 14 residues. Donors were all healthy Caucasians. A template switching step contributed a universal primer site, while unique molecular identifiers were present in the cDNA. TCRdb re-called the 5' RACE reads with MiXCR, one entry per CDR3 protein. This table has 450,000 or so distinct CDR3 sequences, 13% to 15% appearing once. Points from the study as a whole: Findings came from cross-sectional statistics, without long-term follow-up of donors. Out-of-frame alpha sequences shared by twins were enriched for low generation probability.

This clonotype was found many times. Its matching antigen is unknown. Its ends do not fully match the called genes, so a read error is possible. The same sample was also used in a study of yellow fever vaccine responses in identical twins.

Specimen: CD4+ T cells sorted from blood. The gene calls are TRBV5-1 and TRBJ2-1; 13 nucleotides line up with TRBD2. The sequence came from a woman aged 18 to 35 in good health. The CDR3 loop reads CASSRTSGSNEQFF. The DNA of the CDR3 is TGTGCCAGCAGCCGGACTAGCGGGAGCAATGAGCAGTTCTTC.